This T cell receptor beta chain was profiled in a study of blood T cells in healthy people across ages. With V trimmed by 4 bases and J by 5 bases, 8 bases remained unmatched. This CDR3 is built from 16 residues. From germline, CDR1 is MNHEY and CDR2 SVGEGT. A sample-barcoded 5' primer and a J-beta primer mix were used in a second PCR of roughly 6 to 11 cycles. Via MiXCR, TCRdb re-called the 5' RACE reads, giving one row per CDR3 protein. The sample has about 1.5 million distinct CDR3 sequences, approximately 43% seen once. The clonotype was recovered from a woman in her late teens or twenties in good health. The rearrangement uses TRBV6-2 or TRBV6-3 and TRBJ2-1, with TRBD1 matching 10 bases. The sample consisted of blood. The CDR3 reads CASSSRQGALDNEQFF. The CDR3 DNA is TGTGCCAGCAGTTCTAGACAGGGGGCGCTGGACAATGAGCAGTTCTTC.